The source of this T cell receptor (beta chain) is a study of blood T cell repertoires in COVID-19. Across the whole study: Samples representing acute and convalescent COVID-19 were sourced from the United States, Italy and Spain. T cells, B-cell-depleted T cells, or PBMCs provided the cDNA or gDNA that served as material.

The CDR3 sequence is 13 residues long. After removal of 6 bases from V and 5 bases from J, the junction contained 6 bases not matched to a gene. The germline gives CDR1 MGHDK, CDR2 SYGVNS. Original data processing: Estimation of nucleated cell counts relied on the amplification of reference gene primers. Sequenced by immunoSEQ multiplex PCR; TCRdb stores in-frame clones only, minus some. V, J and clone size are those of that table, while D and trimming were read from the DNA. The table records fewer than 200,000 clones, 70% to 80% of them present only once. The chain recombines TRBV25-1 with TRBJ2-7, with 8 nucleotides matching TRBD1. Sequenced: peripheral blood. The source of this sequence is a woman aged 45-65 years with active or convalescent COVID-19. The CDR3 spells CASRTPGQDEQYF. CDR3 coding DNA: TGTGCCAGCAGAACTCCGGGACAGGACGAGCAGTACTTC.